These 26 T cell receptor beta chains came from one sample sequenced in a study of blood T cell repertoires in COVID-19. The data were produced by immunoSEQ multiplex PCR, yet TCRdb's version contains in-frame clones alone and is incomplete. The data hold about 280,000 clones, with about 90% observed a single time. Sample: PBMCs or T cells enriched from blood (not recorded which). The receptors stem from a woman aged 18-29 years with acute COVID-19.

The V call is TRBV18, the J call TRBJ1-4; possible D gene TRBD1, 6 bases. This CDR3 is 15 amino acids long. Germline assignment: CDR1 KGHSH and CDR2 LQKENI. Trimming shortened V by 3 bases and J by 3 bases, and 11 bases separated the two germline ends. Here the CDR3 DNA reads TGTGCCAGCTCACCTAATACAGGGTCTAATGAAAAACTGTTTTTT. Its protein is CASSPNTGSNEKLFF.

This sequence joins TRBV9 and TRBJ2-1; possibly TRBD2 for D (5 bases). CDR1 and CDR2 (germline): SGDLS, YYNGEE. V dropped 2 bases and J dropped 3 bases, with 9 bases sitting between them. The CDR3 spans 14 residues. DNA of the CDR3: TGTGCCAGCAGCGTCAACCGGGACTACAATGAGCAGTTCTTC. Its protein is CASSVNRDYNEQFF.

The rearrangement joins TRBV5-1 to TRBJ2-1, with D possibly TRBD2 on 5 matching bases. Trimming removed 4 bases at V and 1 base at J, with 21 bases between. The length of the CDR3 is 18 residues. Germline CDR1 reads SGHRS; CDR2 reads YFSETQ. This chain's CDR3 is CASSQIGRGPESYNEQFF. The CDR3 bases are TGCGCCAGCAGCCAGATCGGCCGAGGGCCTGAATCCTACAATGAGCAGTTCTTC.

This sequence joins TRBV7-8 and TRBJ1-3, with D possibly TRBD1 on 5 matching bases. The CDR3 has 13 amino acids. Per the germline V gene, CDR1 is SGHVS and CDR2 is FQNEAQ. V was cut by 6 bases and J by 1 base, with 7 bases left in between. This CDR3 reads CASRGRSGNTIYF. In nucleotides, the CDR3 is TGTGCCAGCAGGGGGCGGTCTGGAAACACCATATATTTT. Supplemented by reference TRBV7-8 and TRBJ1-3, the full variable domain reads GAGVSQSPRYKVAKRGQDVALRCDPISGHVSLFWYQQALGQGPEFLTYFQNEAQLDKSGLPSDRFFAERPEGSVSTLKIQRTQQEDSAVYLCASRGRSGNTIYFGEGSWLTVV.

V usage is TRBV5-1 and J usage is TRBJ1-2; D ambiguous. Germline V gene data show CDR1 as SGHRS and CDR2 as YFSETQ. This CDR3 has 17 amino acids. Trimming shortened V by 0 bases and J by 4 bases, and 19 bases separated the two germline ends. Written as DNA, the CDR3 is TGCGCCAGCAGCTTGGGTTCGAGGGAGGAGCAGCTCTATGGCTACACCTTC. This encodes CASSLGSREEQLYGYTF. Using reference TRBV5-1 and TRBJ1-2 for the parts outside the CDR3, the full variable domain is KAGVTQTPRYLIKTRGQQVTLSCSPISGHRSVSWYQQTPGQGLQFLFEYFSETQRNKGNFPGRFSGRQFSNSRSEMNVSTLELGDSALYLCASSLGSREEQLYGYTFGSGTRLTVV.

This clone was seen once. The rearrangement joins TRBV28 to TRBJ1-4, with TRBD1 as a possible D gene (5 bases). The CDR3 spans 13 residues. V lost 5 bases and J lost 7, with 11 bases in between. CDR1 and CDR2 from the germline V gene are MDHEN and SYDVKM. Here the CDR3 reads CASSRGMIEKLFF. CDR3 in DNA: TGTGCCAGCAGTCGGGGGATGATTGAAAAACTGTTTTTT.

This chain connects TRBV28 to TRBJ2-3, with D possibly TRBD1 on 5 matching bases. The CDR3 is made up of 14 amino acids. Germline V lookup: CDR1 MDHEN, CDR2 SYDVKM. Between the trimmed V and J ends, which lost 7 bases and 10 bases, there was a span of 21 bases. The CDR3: CASIVSTGRVPQYF. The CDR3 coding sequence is TGTGCCAGCATCGTCAGCACAGGTCGGGTCCCGCAGTATTTT.

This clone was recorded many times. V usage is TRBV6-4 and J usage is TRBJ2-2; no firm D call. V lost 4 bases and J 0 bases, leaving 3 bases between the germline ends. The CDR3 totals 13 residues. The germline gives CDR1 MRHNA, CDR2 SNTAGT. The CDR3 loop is CASSASNTGELFF. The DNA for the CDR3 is TGTGCCAGCAGTGCGTCGAACACCGGGGAGCTGTTTTTT.

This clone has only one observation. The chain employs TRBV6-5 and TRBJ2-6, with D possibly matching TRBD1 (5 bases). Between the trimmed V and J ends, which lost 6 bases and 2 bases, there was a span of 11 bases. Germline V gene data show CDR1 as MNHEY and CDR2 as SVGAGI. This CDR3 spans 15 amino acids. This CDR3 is CASRPRVAGANVLTF. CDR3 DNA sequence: TGTGCCAGCAGACCCAGGGTTGCTGGGGCCAACGTCCTGACTTTC.

For the CDR3, the DNA is TGTGCCTCAAACAGGGTTTCCTTGAACACTGAAGCTTTCTTT. Protein: CASNRVSLNTEAFF. The chain uses TRBV30 and TRBJ1-1, with D possibly being TRBD1 (6 bases). The CDR3 length is 14 residues. V gave up 7 bases and J gave up 0 bases, with 15 bases separating them. CDR1 is GTSNPN, CDR2 SVGIG, per germline (reference sequence).

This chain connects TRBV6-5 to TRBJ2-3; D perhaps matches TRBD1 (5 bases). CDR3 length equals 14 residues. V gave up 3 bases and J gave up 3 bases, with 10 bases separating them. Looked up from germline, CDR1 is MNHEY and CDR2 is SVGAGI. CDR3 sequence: CASSYQSGTDTQYF. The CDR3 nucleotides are TGTGCCAGCAGTTATCAATCAGGGACAGATACGCAGTATTTT.

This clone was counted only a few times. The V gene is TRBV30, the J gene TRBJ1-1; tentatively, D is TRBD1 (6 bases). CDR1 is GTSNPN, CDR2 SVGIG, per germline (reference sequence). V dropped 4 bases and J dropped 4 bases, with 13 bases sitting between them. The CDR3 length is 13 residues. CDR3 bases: TGTGCCTGGACACAGGGTCACAGCACTGAAGCTTTCTTT. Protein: CAWTQGHSTEAFF.

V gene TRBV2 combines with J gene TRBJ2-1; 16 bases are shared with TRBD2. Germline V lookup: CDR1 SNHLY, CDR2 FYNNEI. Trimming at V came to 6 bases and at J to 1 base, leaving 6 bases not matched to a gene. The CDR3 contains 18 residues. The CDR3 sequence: CASRTGTSGRASYNEQFF. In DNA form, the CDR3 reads TGTGCCAGCAGAACCGGGACTAGCGGGAGGGCTTCCTACAATGAGCAGTTCTTC.

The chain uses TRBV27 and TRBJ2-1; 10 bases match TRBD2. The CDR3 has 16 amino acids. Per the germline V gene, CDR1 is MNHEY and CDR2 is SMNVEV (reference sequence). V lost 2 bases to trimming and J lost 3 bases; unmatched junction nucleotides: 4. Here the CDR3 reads CASSLTSGIIYNEQFF. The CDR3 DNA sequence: TGTGCCAGCAGTTTAACTAGCGGGATTATCTACAATGAGCAGTTCTTC.

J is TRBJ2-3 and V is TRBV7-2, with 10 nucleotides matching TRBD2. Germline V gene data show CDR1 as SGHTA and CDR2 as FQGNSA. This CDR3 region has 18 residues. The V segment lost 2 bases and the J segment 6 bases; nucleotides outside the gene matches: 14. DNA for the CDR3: TGTGCCAGCAGCTTAAGCTGGGTCAAGCGGGAGGGCGGGGATACGCAGTATTTT. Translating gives CASSLSWVKREGGDTQYF.

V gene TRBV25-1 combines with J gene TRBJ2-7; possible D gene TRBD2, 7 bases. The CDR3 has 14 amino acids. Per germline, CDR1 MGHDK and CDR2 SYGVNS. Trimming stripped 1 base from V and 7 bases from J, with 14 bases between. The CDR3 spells CASSESGGTGEQYF. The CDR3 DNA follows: TGTGCCAGCAGTGAATCGGGGGGCACGGGGGAGCAGTACTTC.

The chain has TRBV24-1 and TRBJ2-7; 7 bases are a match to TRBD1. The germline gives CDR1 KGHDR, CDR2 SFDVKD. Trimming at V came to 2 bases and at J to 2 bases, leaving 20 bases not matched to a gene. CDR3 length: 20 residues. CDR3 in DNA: TGTGCCACCAGTGATTCACGCCGGGACAGCGTGTACCAAAAAACCTACGAGCAGTACTTC. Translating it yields CATSDSRRDSVYQKTYEQYF.

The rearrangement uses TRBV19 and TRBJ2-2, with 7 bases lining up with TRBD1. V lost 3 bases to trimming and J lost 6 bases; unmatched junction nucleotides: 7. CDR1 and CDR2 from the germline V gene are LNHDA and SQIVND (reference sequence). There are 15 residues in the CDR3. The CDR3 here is CASSIPRDRPGELFF. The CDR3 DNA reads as TGTGCCAGTAGTATCCCTAGGGACAGACCCGGGGAGCTGTTTTTT.

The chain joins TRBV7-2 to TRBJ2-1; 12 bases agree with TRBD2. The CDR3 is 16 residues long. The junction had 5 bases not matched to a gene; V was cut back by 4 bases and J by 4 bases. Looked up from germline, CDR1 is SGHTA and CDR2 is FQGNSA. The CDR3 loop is CASSYQGTSGYNEQFF. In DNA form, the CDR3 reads TGTGCCAGCAGCTATCAGGGGACTAGCGGGTACAATGAGCAGTTCTTC.

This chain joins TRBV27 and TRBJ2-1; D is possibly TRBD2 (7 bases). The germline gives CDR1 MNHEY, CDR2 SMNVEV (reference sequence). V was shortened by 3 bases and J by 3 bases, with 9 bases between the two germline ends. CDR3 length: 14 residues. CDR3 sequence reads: CASSLRGLYNEQFF. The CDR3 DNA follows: TGTGCCAGCAGTTTGCGGGGGCTCTACAATGAGCAGTTCTTC.

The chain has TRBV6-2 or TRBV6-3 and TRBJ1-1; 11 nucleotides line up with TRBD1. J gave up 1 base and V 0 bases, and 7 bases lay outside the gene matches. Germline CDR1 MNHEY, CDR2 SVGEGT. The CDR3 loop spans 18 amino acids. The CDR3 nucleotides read TGTGCCAGCAGTTACTCAGGGACAGGGGGATCCCGGAACACTGAAGCTTTCTTT. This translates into CASSYSGTGGSRNTEAFF.

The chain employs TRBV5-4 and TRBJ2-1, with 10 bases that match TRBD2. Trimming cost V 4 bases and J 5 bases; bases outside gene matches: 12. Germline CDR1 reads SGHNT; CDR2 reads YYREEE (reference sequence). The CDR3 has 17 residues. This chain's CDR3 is CASSKRLAGGADNEQFF. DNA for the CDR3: TGTGCCAGCAGCAAAAGACTAGCGGGCGGGGCGGACAATGAGCAGTTCTTC.

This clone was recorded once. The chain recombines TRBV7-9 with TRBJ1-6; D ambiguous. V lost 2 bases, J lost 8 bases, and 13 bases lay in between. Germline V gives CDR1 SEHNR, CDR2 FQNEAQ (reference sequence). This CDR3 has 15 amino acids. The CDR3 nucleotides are TGTGCCAGCAGCTTATCATCCCGCGGAGATTCACCCCTCCACTTT. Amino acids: CASSLSSRGDSPLHF.

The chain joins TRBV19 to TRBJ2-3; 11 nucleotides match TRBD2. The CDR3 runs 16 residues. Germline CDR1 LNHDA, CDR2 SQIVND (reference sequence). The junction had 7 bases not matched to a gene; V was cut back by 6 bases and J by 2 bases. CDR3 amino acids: CASSHRTSGPTDTQYF. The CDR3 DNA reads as TGTGCCAGTAGCCATCGGACTAGCGGGCCCACAGATACGCAGTATTTT.

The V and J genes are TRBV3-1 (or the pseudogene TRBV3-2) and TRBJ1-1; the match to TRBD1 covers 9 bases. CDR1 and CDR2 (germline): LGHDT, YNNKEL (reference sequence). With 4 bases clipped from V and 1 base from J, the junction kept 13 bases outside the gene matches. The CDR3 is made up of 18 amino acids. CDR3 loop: CASSPLWDRVGPNTEAFF. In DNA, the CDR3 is TGTGCCAGCAGCCCGCTCTGGGACAGGGTCGGTCCGAACACTGAAGCTTTCTTT.

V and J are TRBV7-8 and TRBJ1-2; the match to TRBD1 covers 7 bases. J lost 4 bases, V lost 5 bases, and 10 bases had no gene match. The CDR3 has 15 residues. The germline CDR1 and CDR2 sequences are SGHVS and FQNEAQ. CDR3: CASSPRRGQGYGYTF. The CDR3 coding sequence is TGTGCCAGCAGCCCCCGGAGGGGGCAGGGCTATGGCTACACCTTC.